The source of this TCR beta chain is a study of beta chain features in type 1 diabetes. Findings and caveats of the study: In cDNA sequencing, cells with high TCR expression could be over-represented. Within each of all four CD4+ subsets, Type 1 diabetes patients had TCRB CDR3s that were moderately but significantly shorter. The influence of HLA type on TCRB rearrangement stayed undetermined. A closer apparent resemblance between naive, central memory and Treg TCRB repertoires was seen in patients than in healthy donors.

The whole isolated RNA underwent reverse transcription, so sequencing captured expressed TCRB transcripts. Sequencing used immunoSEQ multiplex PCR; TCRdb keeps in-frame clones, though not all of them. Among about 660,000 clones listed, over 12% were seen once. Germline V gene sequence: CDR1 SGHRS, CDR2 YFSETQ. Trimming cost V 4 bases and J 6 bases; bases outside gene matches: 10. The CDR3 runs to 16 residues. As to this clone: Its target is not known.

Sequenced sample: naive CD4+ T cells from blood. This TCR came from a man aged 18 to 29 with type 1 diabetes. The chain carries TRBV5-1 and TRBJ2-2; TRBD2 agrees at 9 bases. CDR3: CASSPQTSGAPGELFF. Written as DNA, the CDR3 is TGCGCCAGCAGCCCTCAGACTAGCGGTGCTCCCGGGGAGCTGTTTTTT. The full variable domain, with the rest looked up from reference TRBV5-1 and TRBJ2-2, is KAGVTQTPRYLIKTRGQQVTLSCSPISGHRSVSWYQQTPGQGLQFLFEYFSETQRNKGNFPGRFSGRQFSNSRSEMNVSTLELGDSALYLCASSPQTSGAPGELFFGEGSRLTVL.